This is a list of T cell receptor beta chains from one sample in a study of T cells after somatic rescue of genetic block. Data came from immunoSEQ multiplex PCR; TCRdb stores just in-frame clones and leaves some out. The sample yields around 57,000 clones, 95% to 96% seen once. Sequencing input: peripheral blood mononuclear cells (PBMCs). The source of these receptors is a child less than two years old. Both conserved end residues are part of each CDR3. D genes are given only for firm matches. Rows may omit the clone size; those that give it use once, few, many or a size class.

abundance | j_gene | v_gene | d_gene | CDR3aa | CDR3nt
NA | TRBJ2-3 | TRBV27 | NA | CASSLGASTDTQYF | TGTGCCAGCAGTTTAGGGGCCAGCACAGATACGCAGTATTTT
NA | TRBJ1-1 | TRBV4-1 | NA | CASSQETGLNTEAFF | TGCGCCAGCAGCCAAGAAACAGGGCTGAACACTGAAGCTTTCTTT
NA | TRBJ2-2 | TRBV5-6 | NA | CASRQNTGELFF | TGTGCCAGCAGACAGAACACCGGGGAGCTGTTTTTT
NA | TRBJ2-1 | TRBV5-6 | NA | CASSLLWRSSYNEQFF | TGTGCCAGCAGCCTTCTCTGGCGGAGCTCCTACAATGAGCAGTTCTTC
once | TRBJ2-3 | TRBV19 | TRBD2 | CASSPTGLAGGRRTQYF | TGTGCCAGTAGTCCCACAGGACTAGCGGGAGGAAGGCGTACGCAGTATTTT
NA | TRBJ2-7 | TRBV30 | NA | CAWSAGVSYGQYF | TGTGCCTGGAGTGCGGGGGTCTCCTACGGGCAGTACTTC
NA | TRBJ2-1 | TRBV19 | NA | CASSIRQGGNEQFF | TGTGCCAGTAGTATCAGGCAGGGAGGAAATGAGCAGTTCTTC
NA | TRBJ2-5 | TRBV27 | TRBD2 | CASSPSGSSETQYF | TGTGCCAGCAGTCCTAGCGGGAGCTCGGAGACCCAGTACTTC
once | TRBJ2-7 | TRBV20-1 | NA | CSARDGYEQYF | TGCAGTGCTAGAGACGGCTACGAGCAGTACTTC
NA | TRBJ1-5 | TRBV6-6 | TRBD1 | CASSYSTGSNQPQHF | TGTGCCAGCAGTTACTCGACAGGGAGCAATCAGCCCCAGCATTTT
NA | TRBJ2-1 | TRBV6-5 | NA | CASSTARYNEQFF | TGTGCCAGCAGTACCGCAAGGTACAATGAGCAGTTCTTC
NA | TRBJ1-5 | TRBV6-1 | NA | CASSEQNQPQHF | TGTGCCAGCAGTGAACAAAATCAGCCCCAGCATTTT
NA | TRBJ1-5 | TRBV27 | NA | CASSLIGPYSNQPQHF | TGTGCCAGCAGTTTAATCGGTCCTTATAGCAATCAGCCCCAGCATTTT
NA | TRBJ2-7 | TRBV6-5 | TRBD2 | CASSYSRVAGAYEQYF | TGTGCCAGCAGTTACTCTCGGGTAGCGGGAGCCTACGAGCAGTACTTC
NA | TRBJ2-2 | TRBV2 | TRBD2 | CARGTRGDTGELFF | TGTGCCAGGGGGACTAGAGGGGACACCGGGGAGCTGTTTTTT
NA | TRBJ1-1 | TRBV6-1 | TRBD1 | CASSPGTGLNTEAFF | TGTGCCAGCAGTCCCGGGACAGGGTTGAACACTGAAGCTTTCTTT
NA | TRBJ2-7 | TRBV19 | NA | CASSRAAHYEQYF | TGTGCCAGTAGTAGGGCCGCTCACTACGAGCAGTACTTC
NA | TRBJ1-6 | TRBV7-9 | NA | CASSLGTPLHF | TGTGCCAGCAGCTTAGGGACACCCCTCCACTTT
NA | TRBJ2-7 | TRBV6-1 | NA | CASTKVTGGQYF | TGTGCCAGCACTAAGGTGACAGGAGGACAGTACTTC
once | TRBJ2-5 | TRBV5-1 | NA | CASSEEGGWGTQYF | TGCGCCAGCAGCGAAGAAGGGGGATGGGGGACCCAGTACTTC
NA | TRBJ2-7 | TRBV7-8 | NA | CASSLATSYEQYF | TGTGCCAGCAGCTTAGCGACTAGCTACGAGCAGTACTTC
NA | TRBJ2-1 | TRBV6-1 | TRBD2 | CASSEWGGYNEQFF | TGTGCCAGCAGTGAATGGGGGGGTTACAATGAGCAGTTCTTC
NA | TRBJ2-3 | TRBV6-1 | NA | CASSAGVATDTQYF | TGTGCCAGCAGTGCGGGAGTCGCGACAGATACGCAGTATTTT
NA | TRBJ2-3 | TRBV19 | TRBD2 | CASSTWTSGYLLSTDTQYF | TGTGCCAGTAGTACATGGACTAGCGGCTATCTCCTTAGCACAGATACGCAGTATTTT
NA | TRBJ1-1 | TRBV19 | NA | CASSIPGVNTEAFF | TGTGCCAGTAGTATTCCGGGGGTGAACACTGAAGCTTTCTTT
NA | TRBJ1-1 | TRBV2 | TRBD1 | CASSGTGDTEAFF | TGTGCCAGCAGTGGGACAGGGGACACTGAAGCTTTCTTT
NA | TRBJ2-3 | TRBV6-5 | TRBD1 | CASSHRQGRTDTQYF | TGTGCCAGCAGTCACCGACAGGGACGCACAGATACGCAGTATTTT
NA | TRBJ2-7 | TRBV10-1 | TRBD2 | CASSETSGRIGEQYF | TGCGCCAGCAGTGAGACTAGCGGGAGGATCGGAGAGCAGTACTTC